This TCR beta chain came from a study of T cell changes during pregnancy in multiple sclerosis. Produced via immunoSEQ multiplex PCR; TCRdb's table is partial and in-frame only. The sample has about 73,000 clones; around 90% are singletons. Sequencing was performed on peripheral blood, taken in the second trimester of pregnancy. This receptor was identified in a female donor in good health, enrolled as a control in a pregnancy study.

This chain's CDR3 is CASSSWTDNSGANVLTF. In DNA, the CDR3 is TGTGCCAGCAGCTCATGGACAGACAACTCTGGGGCCAACGTCCTGACTTTC. V and J are TRBV11-1 and TRBJ2-6; D might be TRBD1 (6 bases). Trimming stripped 4 bases from V and 0 bases from J, with 13 bases between. The CDR3 contains 17 residues. In germline, CDR1 is SGHAT, CDR2 FQDESV (reference sequence).